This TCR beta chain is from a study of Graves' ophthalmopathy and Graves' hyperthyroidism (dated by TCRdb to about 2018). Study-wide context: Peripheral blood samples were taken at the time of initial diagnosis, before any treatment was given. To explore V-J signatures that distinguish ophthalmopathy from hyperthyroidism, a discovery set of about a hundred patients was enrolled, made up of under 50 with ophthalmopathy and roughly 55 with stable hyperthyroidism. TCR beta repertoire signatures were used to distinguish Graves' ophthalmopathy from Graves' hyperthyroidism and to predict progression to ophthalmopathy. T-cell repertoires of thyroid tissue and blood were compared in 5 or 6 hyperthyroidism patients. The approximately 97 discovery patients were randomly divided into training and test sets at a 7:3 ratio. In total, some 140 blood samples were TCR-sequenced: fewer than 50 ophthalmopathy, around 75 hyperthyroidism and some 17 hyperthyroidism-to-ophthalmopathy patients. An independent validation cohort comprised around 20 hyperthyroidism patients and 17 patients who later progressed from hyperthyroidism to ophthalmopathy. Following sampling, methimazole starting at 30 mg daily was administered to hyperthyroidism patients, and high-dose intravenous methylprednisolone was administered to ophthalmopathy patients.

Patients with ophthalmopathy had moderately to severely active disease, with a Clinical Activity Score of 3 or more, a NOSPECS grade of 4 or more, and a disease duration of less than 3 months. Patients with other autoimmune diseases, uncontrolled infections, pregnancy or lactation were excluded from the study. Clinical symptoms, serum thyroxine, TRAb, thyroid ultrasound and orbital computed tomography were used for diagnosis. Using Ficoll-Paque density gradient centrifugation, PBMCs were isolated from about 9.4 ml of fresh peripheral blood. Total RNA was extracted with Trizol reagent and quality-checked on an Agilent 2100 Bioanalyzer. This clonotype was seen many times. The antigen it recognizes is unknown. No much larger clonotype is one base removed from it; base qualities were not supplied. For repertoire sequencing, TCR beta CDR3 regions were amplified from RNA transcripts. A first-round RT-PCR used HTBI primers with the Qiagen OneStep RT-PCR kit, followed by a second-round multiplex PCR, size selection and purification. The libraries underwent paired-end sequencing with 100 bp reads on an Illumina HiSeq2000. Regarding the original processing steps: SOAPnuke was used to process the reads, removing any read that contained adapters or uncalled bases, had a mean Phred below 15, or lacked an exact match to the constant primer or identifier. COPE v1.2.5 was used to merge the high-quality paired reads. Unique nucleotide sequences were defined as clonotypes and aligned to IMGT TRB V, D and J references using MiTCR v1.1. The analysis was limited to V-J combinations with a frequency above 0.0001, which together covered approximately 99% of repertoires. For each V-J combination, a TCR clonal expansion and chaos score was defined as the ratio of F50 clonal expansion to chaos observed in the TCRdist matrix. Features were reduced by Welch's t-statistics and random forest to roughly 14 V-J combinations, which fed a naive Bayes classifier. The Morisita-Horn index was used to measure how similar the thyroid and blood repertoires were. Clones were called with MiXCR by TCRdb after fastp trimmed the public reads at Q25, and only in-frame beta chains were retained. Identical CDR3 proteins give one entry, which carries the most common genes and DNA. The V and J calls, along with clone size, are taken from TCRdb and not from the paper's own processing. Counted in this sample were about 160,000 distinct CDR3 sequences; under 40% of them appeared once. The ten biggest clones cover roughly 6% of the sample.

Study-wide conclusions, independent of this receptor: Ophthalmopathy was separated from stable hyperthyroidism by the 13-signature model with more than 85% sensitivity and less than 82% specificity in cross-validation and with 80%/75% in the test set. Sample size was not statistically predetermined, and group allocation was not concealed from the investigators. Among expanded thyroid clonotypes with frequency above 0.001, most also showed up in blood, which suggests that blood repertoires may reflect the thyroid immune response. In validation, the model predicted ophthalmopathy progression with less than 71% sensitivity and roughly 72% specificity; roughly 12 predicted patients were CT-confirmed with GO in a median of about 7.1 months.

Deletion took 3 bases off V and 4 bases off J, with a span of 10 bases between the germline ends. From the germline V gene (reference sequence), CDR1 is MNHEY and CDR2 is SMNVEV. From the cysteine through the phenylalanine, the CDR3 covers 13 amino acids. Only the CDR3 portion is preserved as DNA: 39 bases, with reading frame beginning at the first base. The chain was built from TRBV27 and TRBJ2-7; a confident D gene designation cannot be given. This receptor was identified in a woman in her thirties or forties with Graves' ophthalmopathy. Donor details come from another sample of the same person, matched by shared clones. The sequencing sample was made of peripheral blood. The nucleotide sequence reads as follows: TGTGCCAGCAGTTTTGACGGAAAATACGAGCAGTACTTC. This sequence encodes CASSFDGKYEQYF.